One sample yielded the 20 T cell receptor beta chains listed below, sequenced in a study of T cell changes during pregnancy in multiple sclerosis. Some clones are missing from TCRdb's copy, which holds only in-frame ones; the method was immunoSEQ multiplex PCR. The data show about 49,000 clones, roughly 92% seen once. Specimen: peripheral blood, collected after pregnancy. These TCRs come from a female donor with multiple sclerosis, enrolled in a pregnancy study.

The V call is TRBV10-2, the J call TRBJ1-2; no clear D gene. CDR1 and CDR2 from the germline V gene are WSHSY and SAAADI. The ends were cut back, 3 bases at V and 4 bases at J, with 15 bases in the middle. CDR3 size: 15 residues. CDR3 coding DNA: TGCGCCAGCAGTGATCCTCGCTCACCGGGCTATGGCTACACCTTC. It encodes CASSDPRSPGYGYTF.

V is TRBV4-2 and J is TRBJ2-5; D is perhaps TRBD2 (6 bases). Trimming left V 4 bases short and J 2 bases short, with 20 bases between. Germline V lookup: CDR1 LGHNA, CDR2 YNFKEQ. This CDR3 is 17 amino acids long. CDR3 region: CASSLGSSRWVQETQYF. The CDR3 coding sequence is TGTGCCAGCAGCCTCGGGAGTAGCCGTTGGGTACAAGAGACCCAGTACTTC.

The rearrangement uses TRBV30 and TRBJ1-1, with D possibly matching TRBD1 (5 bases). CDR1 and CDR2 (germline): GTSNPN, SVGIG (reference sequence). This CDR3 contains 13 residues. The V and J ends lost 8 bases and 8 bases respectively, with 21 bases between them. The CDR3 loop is CAGGLVGGIEAFF. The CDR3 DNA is TGTGCCGGAGGGTTGGTTGGGGGGATAGAAGCTTTCTTT.

CDR3 in DNA: TGTGCCAGCAGCTTAGGAGGGGGACAAGAGACCCAGTACTTC. The encoded protein is CASSLGGGQETQYF. The chain uses TRBV7-6 and TRBJ2-5; a possible D gene is TRBD1 (6 bases). The CDR3 spans 14 residues. In germline, CDR1 is SGHVS, CDR2 FNYEAQ. V dropped 1 base and J dropped 2 bases, with 8 bases sitting between them. The whole variable domain, filled in from reference TRBV7-6 and TRBJ2-5, reads GAGVSQSPRYKVTKRGQDVALRCDPISGHVSLYWYRQALGQGPEFLTYFNYEAQQDKSGLPNDRFSAERPEGSISTLTIQRTEQRDSAMYRCASSLGGGQETQYFGPGTRLLVL.

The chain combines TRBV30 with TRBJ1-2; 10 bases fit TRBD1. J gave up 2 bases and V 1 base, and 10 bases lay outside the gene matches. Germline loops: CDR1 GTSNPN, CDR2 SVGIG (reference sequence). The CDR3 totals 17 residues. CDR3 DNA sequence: TGTGCCTGGAGTGGGCCTGTCCTGACAGGGGGCAACTATGGCTACACCTTC. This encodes CAWSGPVLTGGNYGYTF.

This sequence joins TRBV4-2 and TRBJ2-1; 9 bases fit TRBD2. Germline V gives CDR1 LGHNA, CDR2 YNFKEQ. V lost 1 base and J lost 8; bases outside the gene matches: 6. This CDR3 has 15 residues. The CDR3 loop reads CASSQAAGGQYEQFF. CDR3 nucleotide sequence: TGTGCCAGCAGCCAAGCCGCGGGGGGGCAATATGAGCAGTTCTTC.

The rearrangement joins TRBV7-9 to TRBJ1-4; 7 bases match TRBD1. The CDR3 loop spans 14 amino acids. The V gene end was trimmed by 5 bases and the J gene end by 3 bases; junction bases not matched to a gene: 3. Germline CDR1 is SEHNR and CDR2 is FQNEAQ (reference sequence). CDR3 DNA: TGTGCCAGCAGCCTGGGGACAGCTAATGAAAAACTGTTTTTT. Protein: CASSLGTANEKLFF.

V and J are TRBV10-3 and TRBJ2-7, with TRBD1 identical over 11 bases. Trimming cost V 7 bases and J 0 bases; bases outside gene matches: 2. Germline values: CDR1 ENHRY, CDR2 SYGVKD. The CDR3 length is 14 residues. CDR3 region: CAITGTGGSYEQYF. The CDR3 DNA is TGTGCCATCACCGGGACAGGGGGCTCCTACGAGCAGTACTTC.

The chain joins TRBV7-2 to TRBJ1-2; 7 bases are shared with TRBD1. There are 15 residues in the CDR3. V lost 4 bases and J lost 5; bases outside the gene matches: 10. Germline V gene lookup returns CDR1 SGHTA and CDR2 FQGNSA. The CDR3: CASSSLVGTDYGYTF. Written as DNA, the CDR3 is TGTGCCAGCAGCTCGCTTGTTGGGACAGATTATGGCTACACCTTC.

CDR3 coding DNA: TGTGCCAGCAGTTTACGAGGGCTAGCGGGGAGCAGGGAGACCCAGTACTTC. The encoded protein is CASSLRGLAGSRETQYF. The V call is TRBV27, the J call TRBJ2-5; 9 positions agree with TRBD2. CDR3 length: 17 residues. Germline assignment: CDR1 MNHEY and CDR2 SMNVEV (reference sequence). With V trimmed by 2 bases and J by 5 bases, 12 bases remained unmatched.

CDR3 nucleotide sequence: TGTGCCAGCAGGAGGGGACAGGGCTTAGGGGGAACAACTGAAGCTTTCTTT. It specifies CASRRGQGLGGTTEAFF. The chain joins TRBV2 to TRBJ1-1; 9 bases match TRBD1. CDR1 is SNHLY and CDR2 is FYNNEI in the germline V gene. CDR3 length: 17 residues. Trimming at V came to 6 bases and at J to 5 bases, leaving 16 bases not matched to a gene.

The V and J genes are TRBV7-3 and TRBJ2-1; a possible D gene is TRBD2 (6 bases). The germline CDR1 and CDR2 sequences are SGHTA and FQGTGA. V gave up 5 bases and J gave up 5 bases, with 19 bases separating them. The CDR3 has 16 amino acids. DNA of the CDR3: TGTGCCAGCAGCCCCGAACTAGCTCTTCTCCACAATGAGCAGTTCTTC. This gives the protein CASSPELALLHNEQFF.

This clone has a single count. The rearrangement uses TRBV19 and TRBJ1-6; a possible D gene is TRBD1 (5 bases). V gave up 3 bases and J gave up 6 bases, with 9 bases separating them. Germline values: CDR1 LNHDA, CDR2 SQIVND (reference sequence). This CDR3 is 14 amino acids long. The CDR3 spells CASSIRQFNSPLHF. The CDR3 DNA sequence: TGTGCCAGTAGTATTCGACAGTTTAATTCACCCCTCCACTTT. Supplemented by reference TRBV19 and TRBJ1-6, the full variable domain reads DGGITQSPKYLFRKEGQNVTLSCEQNLNHDAMYWYRQDPGQGLRLIYYSQIVNDFQKGDIAEGYSVSREKKESFPLTVTSAQKNPTAFYLCASSIRQFNSPLHFGNGTRLTVT.

The CDR3 here is CASSPYRGHYGYTF. CDR3 bases: TGTGCCAGCAGCCCTTATAGGGGTCACTATGGCTACACCTTC. The genes are TRBV6-6 and TRBJ1-2; the D gene is possibly TRBD1 (5 bases). This CDR3 comprises 14 residues. The ends were cut back, 6 bases at V and 3 bases at J, with 14 bases in the middle. The germline V gene has CDR1 MNHNY and CDR2 SVGAGI (reference sequence).

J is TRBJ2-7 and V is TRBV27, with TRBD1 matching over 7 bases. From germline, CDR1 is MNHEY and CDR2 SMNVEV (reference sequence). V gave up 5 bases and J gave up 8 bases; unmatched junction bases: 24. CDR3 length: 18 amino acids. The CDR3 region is CASSRPDINRDRPYQQYF. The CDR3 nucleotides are TGTGCCAGCAGTCGCCCTGACATAAACCGGGACAGACCTTACCAGCAGTACTTC.

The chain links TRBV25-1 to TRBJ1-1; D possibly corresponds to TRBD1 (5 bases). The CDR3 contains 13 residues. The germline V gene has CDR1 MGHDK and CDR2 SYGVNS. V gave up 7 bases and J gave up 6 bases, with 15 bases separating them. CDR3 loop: CASKKGSNAEAFF. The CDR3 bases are TGTGCCAGCAAAAAGGGGTCCAACGCTGAAGCTTTCTTT.

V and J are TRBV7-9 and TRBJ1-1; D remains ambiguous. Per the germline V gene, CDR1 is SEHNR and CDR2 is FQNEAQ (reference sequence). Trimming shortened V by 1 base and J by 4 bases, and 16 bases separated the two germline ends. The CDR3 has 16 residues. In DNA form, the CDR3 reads TGTGCCAGCAGCTTAGTGGCATTATTATCGGGCACTGAAGCTTTCTTT. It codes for CASSLVALLSGTEAFF.

The CDR3 region has the DNA TGCAGCATGATCAGGGCGCAAGAGACCCAGTACTTC. Protein product: CSMIRAQETQYF. V and J are TRBV29-1 and TRBJ2-5; possibly TRBD1 for D (5 bases). Between the trimmed V and J ends, which lost 8 bases and 2 bases, there was a span of 12 bases. The CDR3 has 12 residues. Germline values: CDR1 SQVTM, CDR2 ANQGSEA.

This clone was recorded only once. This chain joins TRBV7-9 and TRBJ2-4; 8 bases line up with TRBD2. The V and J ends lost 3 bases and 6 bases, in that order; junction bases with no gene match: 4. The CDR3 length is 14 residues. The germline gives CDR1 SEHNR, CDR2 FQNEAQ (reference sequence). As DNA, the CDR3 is TGTGCCAGCAGCTTCGGGACTAGTGGAAACATTCAGTACTTC. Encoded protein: CASSFGTSGNIQYF.

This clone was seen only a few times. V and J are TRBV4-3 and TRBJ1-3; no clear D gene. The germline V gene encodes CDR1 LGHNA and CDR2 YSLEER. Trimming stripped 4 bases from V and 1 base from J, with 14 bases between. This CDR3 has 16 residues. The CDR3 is CASSPSIPGSGNTIYF. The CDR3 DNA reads TGCGCCAGCAGCCCCTCGATCCCGGGGTCTGGAAACACCATATATTTT.